This T cell receptor beta chain was sequenced in a study of blood T cell repertoires in COVID-19. Participants' own reports of clinical history determined their cohort assignment. V was trimmed by 2 bases and J by 10 bases, leaving 11 bases between them. This CDR3 comprises 11 residues. Germline V CDR1 and CDR2: SQVTM, ANQGSEA. Original handling: Reference gene primer amplification yielded estimated nucleated cell counts. Assay used: immunoSEQ multiplex PCR; TCRdb lists only in-frame clones, some missing. V, J and clone size are taken as reported in that table, and D and trimming were inferred from the DNA itself. The sample holds approximately 240,000 clones, roughly 87% seen once.

Material for sequencing was PBMCs or T cells enriched from blood (not recorded which). The sequence was collected from a woman aged 25-40 years with acute COVID-19. The V gene is TRBV29-1, the J gene TRBJ1-1; D not certain. CDR3 protein: CSVEPPSGAFF. CDR3 nucleotides: TGCAGCGTTGAACCTCCCAGTGGAGCTTTCTTT.